The present entry profiles one TCR beta chain with its context. This receptor's antigen is unknown. No clone much larger than this one lies a single base away; base qualities are absent. The data belong to a study of cytomegalovirus exposure and HLA in healthy donors (dated by TCRdb to between 2016 and 2019). Context from the whole study: According to an earlier analysis of several hundred of the donors, about 179 million T cells yielded over 90 million unique TCR beta sequences and 276 Gb of sequence data. Of the 300 to 500 genotyped donors, approximately 81% were placed in the genetic ancestry cluster associated with self-reported Caucasian donors. A later genetic analysis used genome-wide SNP genotypes for about 65% of the roughly 670 donors, treating that subset as a discovery cohort. In a later analysis, previously published TCR beta repertoires from 550 to 700 donors were re-analyzed and high-resolution HLA genotyping was added so that TCR occurrence patterns could be studied. Among 300 to 450 genotyped donors of the cohort, an average of approximately 250,000 unique TCR beta nucleotide sequences were sequenced per donor, roughly 20% of them non-productive. The study was designed to test whether signatures of past pathogen exposure could be identified by cataloging public T cell receptors. The number of donors typed differed by locus, with roughly 629-640 for A, B, C, DRB1 and DQB1, over 500 for DQA1, approximately 580 for DPA1, and approximately 470 for DPB1. An earlier analysis of fewer than 750 of the donors used high-throughput TCR beta sequencing to judge whether each TCR beta V gene segment behaved as functional or pseudogenic. Donor age, sex, ethnicity and CMV serostatus were compiled together with the repertoire data. Every discovery cohort repertoire had been produced on one sequencing platform. An early release covering roughly 600 HLA-typed donors comprised about 310 gigabases of sequencing data and 85 million to 100 million unique TCR sequences. To predict cytomegalovirus infection status, the study brought together high-throughput TCR immunosequencing, statistical association of individual TCRs with disease status, and machine learning. Rather than using new phenotypic data, the later analysis identified candidate immune exposures from TCR beta sequences and from how often those sequences occurred across donors. Using immunosequencing, the study profiled T cell repertoires from approximately 700 subjects and related those repertoires to cytomegalovirus serostatus. About five DR-DQ haplotypes were treated as single units for association and clustering because of strong linkage in the cohort. Along with the roughly 670-subject first cohort, a separate validation cohort of approximately 110 different subjects was used. Class I and class II HLA loci were covered by the typing at four-digit resolution.

The library relied on the immunoSEQ multiplex PCR assay. For the multiplex PCR, a mixture combining 60 forward primers for TCR Vbeta segments and 13 reverse primers for TCR Jbeta segments was used. Amplification of the CDR3 region of rearranged TCR beta genes was performed with a multiplex PCR assay on genomic DNA. Amplified TCR beta libraries were sequenced as 87-base-pair reads on the Illumina HiSeq System. The original pipeline was this. In a later analysis, some 80 million unique TCR beta chains were counted across the 500 to 850 repertoires, and around 10 million of these chains were shared by at least two donors. Raw reads were error-corrected and collapsed into unique sequences by a nearest-neighbor algorithm in which closely related sequences were merged to remove PCR and sequencing errors. CDR3 sequences were aligned to IMGT reference sequences to assign V, D and J gene segments. For a sequence to be retained, a match of at least six nucleotides to both a V gene segment and a J gene segment was required. A rearrangement was called productive if the CDR3 had no stop codons and remained in frame with V and J, and every other rearrangement was called non-productive. CDR3 was defined by IMGT convention, running from the second conserved V-encoded cysteine to the conserved J-encoded phenylalanine. The earlier analysis of about 500 of the donors excluded sequences that lacked an unambiguous match to a single V gene segment. An earlier analysis of just under 600 of the donors called V segments functional above 56.7% productive rearrangements and segregating when the between-donor standard deviation exceeded 5%. A statistical classification framework was developed to diagnose cytomegalovirus status using the catalog of TCR beta chain sequences. V and J gene assignment, in a later analysis, came from comparing TCR nucleotide sequences with IMGT/GENE-DB human TR gene sequences. A later analysis assigned CDR3 sequences and most-parsimonious VDJ recombination scenarios with the TCRdist pipeline. A later analysis defined each TCR beta chain by its CDR3 amino acid sequence plus V-gene family, and excluded reads lacking a unique V-gene family. To address suspected cross-contamination and a sequencing artifact, a later analysis removed 450 to 700 highly shared, low-generation-probability nucleotide sequences. In a later analysis, a clonal expansion index for each public chain was calculated from normalized within-repertoire ranks of inferred template counts. A later analysis computed generation probabilities with a VDJ recombination model fitted to out-of-frame rearrangements, and checked the results against IGoR. A later analysis scored TCR-TCR, TCR-HLA and TCR-CMV co-occurrence with hypergeometric tests, applying a repertoire-size bias correction to TCR pairs. A later analysis estimated false discovery rates by permuting HLA or CMV assignments 20 times. In a later analysis, co-occurring TCRs were grouped using DBSCAN, with TCRdist sequence similarity added in when clustering inside HLA-allele-positive subsets. For co-occurrence clustering, repertoires with fewer than 30,000 or more than 120,000 public chains were excluded, along with roughly five repertoires with anomalous nucleotide sharing. The source is immuneACCESS, and TCRdb retained only in-frame sequences with V and J called. Part of the clones is not carried over; for the studies checked, unresolved V genes explain less than half of this, and the remainder is unexplained. V, J and clone size derive from that table, while D and trimming were established from the DNA sequence. The sample table holds 100,000 to 150,000 clones, of which approximately 69% were seen once. Less than 4% of the sample is taken by the ten largest.

The cohort consisted of 650 to 700 healthy bone marrow donors. All cohort members were sampled while nominally healthy, although unrecorded immune exposures were likely present. The donor tested CMV seropositive and was one of the 289 seropositive cohort members. Every donor gave a peripheral blood sample, and the peripheral blood mononuclear cells from that sample were used for TCR beta sequencing. Genomic DNA extraction from the blood cell samples was performed with the Qiagen DNeasy Blood Extraction Kit. V gives up 4 bases and J gives up 8 bases, and the segment between their germline ends measures 17 bases. The CDR3 starts with the cysteine, ends with the phenylalanine, and has 14 residues. Only the CDR3 DNA is retained, 42 bases long and in frame from the first base. The paper's findings and limits, for the study overall: Some IMGT-functional V segments, including TRBV6-2 and TRBV6-3, could not be told apart with the 87-base-pair reads, so those segments were excluded. Most TCR sequences were seen in very few donors, while some public TCRs were found in many individuals. The earlier analysis of approximately 540 of the donors excluded roughly 17 rarely observed V segments, including chromosome 9 orphons, because counts were too low. In the study, about 150 TCR beta chains were listed as associated with cytomegalovirus. An association between a missense DCLRE1C variant and V-gene and J-gene trimming of TCR beta chains was found in a later genetic analysis and replicated in an independent cohort. Linkage disequilibrium might explain the correlated functional status among segregating V segments, but an unknown experimental factor could not be excluded. According to the authors, the approach could potentially be generalized to other disease states and immunological phenotypes. In a later analysis, HLA-associated TCR beta chains showed more clonal expansion and lower generation probabilities than non-associated chains that were equally common. The classifier was reported to diagnose cytomegalovirus status with high specificity and sensitivity in both the original cohort and the validation cohort. Immune exposure information for the cohort was limited to CMV serostatus. In a later analysis, the rate of TCR association differed among HLA loci, with DRB1 alleles having the most associated TCRs and HLA-C alleles having the fewest. According to a later analysis, most CMV-associated TCR beta chains appeared to be HLA-restricted, and the HLA associations seemed to be driven largely by CMV exposure. Several of the top co-occurrence clusters appeared to be linked to parvovirus B19, influenza, CMV and Epstein-Barr virus, according to a later analysis. HLA typing was unavailable for some donors at each locus, so association tests used only the typed subset. Assigning TCR associations to individual alleles was difficult when HLA alleles, especially DR and DQ, strongly co-occurred. The presence/absence analyses assumed that sequencing depth was roughly uniform across donors, and that assumption may not be true. Specific HLA alleles were associated with 15,000 to 20,000 TCR beta sequences at a false discovery rate of 0.05 in a later analysis. Compared with the 666-donor mean, donors in an Asian-associated ancestry cluster had fewer N-insertions in productive TCRs, according to a later genetic analysis. In this cohort, only TCR beta chains were sequenced, and detectable features were limited by the absence of alpha or paired-chain data. A cluster of highly shared sequence variants was judged likely to represent a technical artifact of the sequencing pipeline. A further reported finding was that TCR beta sequences accurately predicted the HLA-A and HLA-B alleles for most subjects in the first cohort. Broadly in line with IMGT annotations, most TCR beta V segments showed up in productive rearrangements about 87% or about 30% of the time in an earlier analysis of approximately 600 of the donors. In vitro tests confirmed that three of the cytomegalovirus-associated TCR beta chains recognize cytomegalovirus antigens.

The receptor's source is a man aged 35 to 55 in good health and CMV-seropositive. The specimen sequenced was PBMCs. This sequence uses TRBV23-1 and TRBJ1-1, with the D gene uncertain. TRBV23-1 is an open reading frame whose function is uncertain. For the CDR3, the sequence is CASSLGGPWKEAFF. Here is the DNA: TGCGCCAGCAGTCTAGGCGGCCCTTGGAAGGAAGCTTTCTTT.